This is a list of T cell receptor beta chains from one sample in a study of cytomegalovirus exposure and HLA in healthy donors. Repertoires were generated with immunoSEQ multiplex PCR, while TCRdb's copy carries only in-frame clones and drops some. This sample has 130,000 to 150,000 clones, with 60% to 80% found just once. The sequenced material came from PBMCs. The source of these receptors is a woman in her 30s in good health and CMV-seronegative. The conserved cysteine and the conserved F or W are not part of the CDR3 here.

j_call v_call cdr3_aa
TRBJ1-2 TRBV6-5 ASNRDRVNYGYT
TRBJ1-1 TRBV6-5 ASSLVQVHTEAF
TRBJ1-4 TRBV15 ATSPGRGLEKLF
TRBJ2-3 TRBV5-1 ASSLYRVTDTQY
TRBJ2-5 TRBV9 ASTPGLRGVEETQY
TRBJ2-1 TRBV5-4 ASSTAGRGFHNEQF
TRBJ2-1 TRBV7-9 ASSPRLAGGQSSYNEQF
TRBJ1-4 TRBV4-1 ASSQDGGTGSEKLF
TRBJ1-2 TRBV4-3 ASSHPGQLYYGYT
TRBJ2-1 TRBV6-4 ASSDSTGGREQF
TRBJ1-2 TRBV25-1 ASSQTAGLYGYT